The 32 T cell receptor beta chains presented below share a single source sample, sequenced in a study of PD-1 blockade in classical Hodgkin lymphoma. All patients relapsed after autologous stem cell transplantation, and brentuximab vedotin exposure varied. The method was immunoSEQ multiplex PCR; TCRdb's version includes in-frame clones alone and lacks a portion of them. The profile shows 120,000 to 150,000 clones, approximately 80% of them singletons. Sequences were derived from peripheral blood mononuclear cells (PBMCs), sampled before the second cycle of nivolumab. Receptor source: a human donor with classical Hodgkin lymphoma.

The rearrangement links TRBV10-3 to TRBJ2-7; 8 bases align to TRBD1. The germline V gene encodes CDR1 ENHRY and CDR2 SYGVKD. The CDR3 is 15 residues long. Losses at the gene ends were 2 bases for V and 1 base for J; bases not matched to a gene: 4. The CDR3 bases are TGTGCCATCAGTGAGCCTACAGGGGGGTCCTACGAGCAGTACTTC. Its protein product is CAISEPTGGSYEQYF.

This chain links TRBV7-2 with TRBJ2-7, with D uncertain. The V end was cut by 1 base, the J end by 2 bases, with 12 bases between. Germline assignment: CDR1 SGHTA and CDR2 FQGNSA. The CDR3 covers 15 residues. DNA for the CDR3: TGTGCCAGCAGCTTAGTTATTTGGGAAGCCTACGAGCAGTACTTC. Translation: CASSLVIWEAYEQYF.

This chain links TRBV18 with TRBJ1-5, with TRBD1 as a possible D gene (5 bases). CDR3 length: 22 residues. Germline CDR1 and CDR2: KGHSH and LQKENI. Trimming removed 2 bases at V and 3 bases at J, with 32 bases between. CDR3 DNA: TGTGCCAGCTCACCAAAGGTCATTATCGGATCCTTGGGCAGGGTAATCAATCAGCCCCAGCATTTT. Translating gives CASSPKVIIGSLGRVINQPQHF. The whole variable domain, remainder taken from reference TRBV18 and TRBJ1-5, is NAGVMQNPRHLVRRRGQEARLRCSPMKGHSHVYWYRQLPEEGLKFMVYLQKENIIDESGMPKERFSAEFPKEGPSILRIQQVVRGDSAAYFCASSPKVIIGSLGRVINQPQHFGDGTRLSIL.

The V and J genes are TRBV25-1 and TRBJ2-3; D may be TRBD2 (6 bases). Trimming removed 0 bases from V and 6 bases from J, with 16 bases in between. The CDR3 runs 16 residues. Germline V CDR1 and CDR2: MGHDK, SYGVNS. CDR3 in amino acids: CASSEYRGTIRDTQYF. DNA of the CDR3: TGTGCCAGCAGTGAATATCGCGGGACCATTCGGGATACGCAGTATTTT.

The CDR3 here is CASSLGAGTGDGEQYF. The CDR3 coding sequence is TGTGCCAGCAGCTTAGGTGCCGGGACAGGGGACGGCGAGCAGTACTTC. The chain couples TRBV11-2 to TRBJ2-7; 10 bases fit TRBD1. The J segment lost 6 bases and the V segment lost 1 base, leaving 9 bases of the junction unmatched. Germline CDR1 is SGHAT and CDR2 is FQNNGV. There are 16 residues in the CDR3. The variable domain in full, with the rest retrieved from reference TRBV11-2 and TRBJ2-7, is EAGVAQSPRYKIIEKRQSVAFWCNPISGHATLYWYQQILGQGPKLLIQFQNNGVVDDSQLPKDRFSAERLKGVDSTLKIQPAKLEDSAVYLCASSLGAGTGDGEQYFGPGTRLTVT.

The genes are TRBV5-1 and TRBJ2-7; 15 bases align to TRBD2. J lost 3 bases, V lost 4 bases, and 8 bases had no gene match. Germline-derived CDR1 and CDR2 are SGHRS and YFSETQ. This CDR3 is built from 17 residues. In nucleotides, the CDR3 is TGCGCCAGCAGCCCTCGGACTAGCGGGAGGGGCCGCTACGAGCAGTACTTC. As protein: CASSPRTSGRGRYEQYF. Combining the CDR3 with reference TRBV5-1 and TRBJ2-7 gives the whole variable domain KAGVTQTPRYLIKTRGQQVTLSCSPISGHRSVSWYQQTPGQGLQFLFEYFSETQRNKGNFPGRFSGRQFSNSRSEMNVSTLELGDSALYLCASSPRTSGRGRYEQYFGPGTRLTVT.

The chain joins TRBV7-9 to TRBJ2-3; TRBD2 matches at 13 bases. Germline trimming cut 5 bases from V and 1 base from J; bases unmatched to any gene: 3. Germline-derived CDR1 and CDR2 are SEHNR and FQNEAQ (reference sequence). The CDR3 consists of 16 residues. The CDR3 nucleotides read TGTGCCAGCAGCCGTGGACTAGCGGGGGGCACAGATACGCAGTATTTT. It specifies CASSRGLAGGTDTQYF.

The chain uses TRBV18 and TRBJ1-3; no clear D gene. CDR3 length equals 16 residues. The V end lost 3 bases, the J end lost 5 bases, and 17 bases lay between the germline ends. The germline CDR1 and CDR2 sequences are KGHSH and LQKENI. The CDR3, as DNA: TGTGCCAGCTCACCCGAAAGACGGGGAGGCCGAAACACCATATATTTT. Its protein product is CASSPERRGGRNTIYF.

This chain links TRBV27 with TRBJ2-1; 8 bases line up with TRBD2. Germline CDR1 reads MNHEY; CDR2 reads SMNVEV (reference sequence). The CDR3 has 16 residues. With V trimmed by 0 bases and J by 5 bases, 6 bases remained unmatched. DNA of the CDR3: TGTGCCAGCAGTTTATCGGTGGTAGCGGGAAACAATGAGCAGTTCTTC. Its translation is CASSLSVVAGNNEQFF.

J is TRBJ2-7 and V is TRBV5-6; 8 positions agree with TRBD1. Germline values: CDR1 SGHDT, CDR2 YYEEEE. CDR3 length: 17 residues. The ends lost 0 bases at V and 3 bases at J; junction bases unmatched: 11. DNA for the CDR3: TGTGCCAGCAGCTTGGGAGTGGGGACAGGAGCCTTCTACGAGCAGTACTTC. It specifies CASSLGVGTGAFYEQYF.

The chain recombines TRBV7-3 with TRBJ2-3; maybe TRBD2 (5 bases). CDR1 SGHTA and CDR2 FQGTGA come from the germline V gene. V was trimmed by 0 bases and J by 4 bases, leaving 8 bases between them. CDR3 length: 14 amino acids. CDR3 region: CASSLTPGADTQYF. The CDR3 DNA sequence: TGTGCCAGCAGCTTAACGCCCGGGGCAGATACGCAGTATTTT. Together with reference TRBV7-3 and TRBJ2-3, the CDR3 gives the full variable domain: GAGVSQTPSNKVTEKGKYVELRCDPISGHTALYWYRQSLGQGPEFLIYFQGTGAADDSGLPNDRFFAVRPEGSVSTLKIQRTERGDSAVYLCASSLTPGADTQYFGPGTRLTVL.

CDR3 bases: TGTGCCAGCAGCCAAGAAGGTAACCCAAAAAACATTCAGTACTTC. It codes for CASSQEGNPKNIQYF. The rearrangement links TRBV4-2 to TRBJ2-4, with D unclear. The CDR3 sequence is 15 residues long. The germline V gene has CDR1 LGHNA and CDR2 YNFKEQ. Trimming stripped 0 bases from V and 4 bases from J, with 10 bases between.

The CDR3 sequence is CASSQDLGDSYNEQFF. CDR3 bases: TGTGCCAGCAGCCAAGATCTTGGCGACTCCTACAATGAGCAGTTCTTC. The V gene is TRBV4-2, the J gene TRBJ2-1, with no clear D. V lost 0 bases, J lost 0 bases, and 9 bases lay in between. The germline V gene has CDR1 LGHNA and CDR2 YNFKEQ. CDR3 length equals 16 residues.

CDR3 residues: CASSLEQVDTQYF. Here the CDR3 DNA reads TGTGCCAGCAGCTTAGAACAAGTAGATACGCAGTATTTT. The V call is TRBV7-9, the J call TRBJ2-3; no reliable D call. V lost 1 base, J lost 5 bases, and 7 bases lay in between. Germline V gene lookup returns CDR1 SEHNR and CDR2 FQNEAQ (reference sequence). There are 13 residues in the CDR3.

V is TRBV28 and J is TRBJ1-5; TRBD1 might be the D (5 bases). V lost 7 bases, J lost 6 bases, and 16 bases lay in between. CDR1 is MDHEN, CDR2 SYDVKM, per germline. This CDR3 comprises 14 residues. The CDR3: CASTWWGSGQPQHF. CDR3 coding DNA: TGTGCCAGCACCTGGTGGGGGTCGGGTCAGCCCCAGCATTTT. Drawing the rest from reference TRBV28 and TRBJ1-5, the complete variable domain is DVKVTQSSRYLVKRTGEKVFLECVQDMDHENMFWYRQDPGLGLRLIYFSYDVKMKEKGDIPEGYSVSREKKERFSLILESASTNQTSMYLCASTWWGSGQPQHFGDGTRLSIL.

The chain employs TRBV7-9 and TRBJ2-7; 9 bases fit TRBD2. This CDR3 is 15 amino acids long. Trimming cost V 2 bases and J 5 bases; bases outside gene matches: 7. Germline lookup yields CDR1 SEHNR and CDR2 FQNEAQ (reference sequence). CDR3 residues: CASSLMLAGRDEQYF. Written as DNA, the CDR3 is TGTGCCAGCAGCTTAATGCTAGCGGGGAGGGACGAGCAGTACTTC.

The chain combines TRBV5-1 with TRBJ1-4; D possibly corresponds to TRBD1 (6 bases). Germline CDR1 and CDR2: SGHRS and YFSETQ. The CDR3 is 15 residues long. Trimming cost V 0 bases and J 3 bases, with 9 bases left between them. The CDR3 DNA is TGCGCCAGCAGCTTGGAGGGACAACCTAATGAAAAACTGTTTTTT. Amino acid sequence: CASSLEGQPNEKLFF.

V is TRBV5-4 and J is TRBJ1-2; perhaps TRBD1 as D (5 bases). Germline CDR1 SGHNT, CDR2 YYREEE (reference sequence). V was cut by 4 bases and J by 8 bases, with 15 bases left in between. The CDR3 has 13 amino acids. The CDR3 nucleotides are TGTGCCAGCAGCCAAGGACTGGGGGACGGCTACACCTTC. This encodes CASSQGLGDGYTF.

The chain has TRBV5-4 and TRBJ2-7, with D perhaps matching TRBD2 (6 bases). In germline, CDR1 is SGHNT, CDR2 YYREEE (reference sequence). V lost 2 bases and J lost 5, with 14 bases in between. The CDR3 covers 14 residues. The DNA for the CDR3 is TGTGCCAGCAGCTTAGGGTCTACGGGGGACGAGCAGTACTTC. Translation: CASSLGSTGDEQYF.

The CDR3 protein is CASSLAEGAGELFF. The CDR3 DNA reads as TGCGCCAGCAGCTTGGCCGAAGGGGCCGGGGAGCTGTTTTTT. V usage is TRBV5-1 and J usage is TRBJ2-2; TRBD1 is a possible D gene (5 bases). V gave up 0 bases and J gave up 6 bases, with 9 bases separating them. Germline values: CDR1 SGHRS, CDR2 YFSETQ. This CDR3 spans 14 amino acids.

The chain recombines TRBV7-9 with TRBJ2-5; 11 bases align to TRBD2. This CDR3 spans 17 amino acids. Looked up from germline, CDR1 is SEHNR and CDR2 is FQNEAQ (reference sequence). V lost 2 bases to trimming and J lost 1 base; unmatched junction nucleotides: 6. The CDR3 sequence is CASSLWRGTSGQETQYF. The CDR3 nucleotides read TGTGCCAGCAGCTTATGGAGAGGGACTAGCGGCCAAGAGACCCAGTACTTC.

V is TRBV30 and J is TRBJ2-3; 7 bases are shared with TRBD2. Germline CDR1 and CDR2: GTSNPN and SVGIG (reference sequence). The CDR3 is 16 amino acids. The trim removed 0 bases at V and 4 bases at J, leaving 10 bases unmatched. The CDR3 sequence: CAWSVPLGGEADTQYF. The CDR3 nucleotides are TGTGCCTGGAGTGTACCTTTGGGGGGGGAAGCAGATACGCAGTATTTT. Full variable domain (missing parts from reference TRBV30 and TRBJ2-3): SQTIHQWPATLVQPVGSPLSLECTVEGTSNPNLYWYRQAAGRGLQLLFYSVGIGQISSEVPQNLSASRPQDRQFILSSKKLLLSDSGFYLCAWSVPLGGEADTQYFGPGTRLTVL.

The CDR3 sequence is CASSSPQGRETQYF. The CDR3 DNA reads TGTGCCAGCAGTTCCCCACAGGGACGAGAGACCCAGTACTTC. This chain joins TRBV27 and TRBJ2-5; TRBD1 is a possible D gene (6 bases). CDR1 is MNHEY, CDR2 SMNVEV, per germline (reference sequence). The CDR3 covers 14 residues. The V and J ends lost 4 bases and 4 bases respectively, with 13 bases between them.

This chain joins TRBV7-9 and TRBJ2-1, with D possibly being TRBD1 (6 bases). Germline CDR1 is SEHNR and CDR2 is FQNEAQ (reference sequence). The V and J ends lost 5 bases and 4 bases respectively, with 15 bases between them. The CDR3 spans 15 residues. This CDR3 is CASSRNRERYNEQFF. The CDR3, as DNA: TGTGCCAGCAGCCGGAACAGGGAAAGGTACAATGAGCAGTTCTTC.

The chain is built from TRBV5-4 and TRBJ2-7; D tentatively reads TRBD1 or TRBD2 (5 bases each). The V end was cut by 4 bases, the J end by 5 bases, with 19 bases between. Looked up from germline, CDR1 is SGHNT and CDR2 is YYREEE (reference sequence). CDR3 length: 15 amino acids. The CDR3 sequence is CASSRGWQGSNEQYF. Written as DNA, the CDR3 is TGTGCCAGCAGCCGGGGATGGCAGGGCTCGAACGAGCAGTACTTC.

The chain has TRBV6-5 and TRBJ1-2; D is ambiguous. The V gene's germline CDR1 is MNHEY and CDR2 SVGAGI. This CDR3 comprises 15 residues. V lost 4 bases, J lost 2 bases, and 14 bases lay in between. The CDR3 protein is CASSSPSTSNYGYTF. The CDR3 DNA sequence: TGTGCCAGCAGTTCCCCATCGACTTCCAACTATGGCTACACCTTC.

CDR3 sequence reads: CASTPGDARNQPQHF. The CDR3 coding sequence is TGTGCCAGTACCCCAGGAGACGCCCGCAATCAGCCCCAGCATTTT. This chain joins TRBV19 and TRBJ1-5; D gene ambiguous. The germline V gene has CDR1 LNHDA and CDR2 SQIVND (reference sequence). Between the trimmed V and J ends, which lost 7 bases and 2 bases, there was a span of 15 bases. This CDR3 is built from 15 residues.

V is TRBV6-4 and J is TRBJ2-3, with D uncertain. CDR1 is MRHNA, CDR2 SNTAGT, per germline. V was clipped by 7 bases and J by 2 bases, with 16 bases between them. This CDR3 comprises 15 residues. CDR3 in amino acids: CASKRVGISTDTQYF. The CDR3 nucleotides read TGTGCCAGCAAAAGGGTGGGGATCTCCACAGATACGCAGTATTTT.

DNA of the CDR3: TGTGCCGCTGCTACAGCTGGGGACACTGAAGCTTTCTTT. Its translation: CAAATAGDTEAFF. The chain uses TRBV6-5 and TRBJ1-1; D is unresolved. V was cut by 11 bases and J by 3 bases, with 16 bases left in between. CDR3 size: 13 residues. Per the germline V gene, CDR1 is MNHEY and CDR2 is SVGAGI.

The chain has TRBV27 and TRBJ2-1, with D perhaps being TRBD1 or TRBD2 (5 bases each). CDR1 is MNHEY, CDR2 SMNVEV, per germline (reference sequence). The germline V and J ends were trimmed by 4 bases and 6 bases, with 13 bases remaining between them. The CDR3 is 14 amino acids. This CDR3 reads CASSSFQGPNEQFF. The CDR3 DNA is TGTGCCAGCAGTTCATTCCAGGGACCCAATGAGCAGTTCTTC.

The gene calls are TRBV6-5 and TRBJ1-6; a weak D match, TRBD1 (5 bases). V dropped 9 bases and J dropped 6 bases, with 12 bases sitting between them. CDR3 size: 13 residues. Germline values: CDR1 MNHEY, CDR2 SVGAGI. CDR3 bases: TGTGCCAGTAGGGCGGGACCTAATTCACCCCTCCACTTT. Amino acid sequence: CASRAGPNSPLHF.

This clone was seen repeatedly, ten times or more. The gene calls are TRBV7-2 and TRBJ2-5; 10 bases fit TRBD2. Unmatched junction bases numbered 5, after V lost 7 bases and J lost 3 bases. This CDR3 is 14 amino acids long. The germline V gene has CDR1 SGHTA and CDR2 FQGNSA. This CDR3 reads CASNPGLAKETQYF. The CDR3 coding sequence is TGTGCCAGCAACCCGGGACTAGCGAAAGAGACCCAGTACTTC.